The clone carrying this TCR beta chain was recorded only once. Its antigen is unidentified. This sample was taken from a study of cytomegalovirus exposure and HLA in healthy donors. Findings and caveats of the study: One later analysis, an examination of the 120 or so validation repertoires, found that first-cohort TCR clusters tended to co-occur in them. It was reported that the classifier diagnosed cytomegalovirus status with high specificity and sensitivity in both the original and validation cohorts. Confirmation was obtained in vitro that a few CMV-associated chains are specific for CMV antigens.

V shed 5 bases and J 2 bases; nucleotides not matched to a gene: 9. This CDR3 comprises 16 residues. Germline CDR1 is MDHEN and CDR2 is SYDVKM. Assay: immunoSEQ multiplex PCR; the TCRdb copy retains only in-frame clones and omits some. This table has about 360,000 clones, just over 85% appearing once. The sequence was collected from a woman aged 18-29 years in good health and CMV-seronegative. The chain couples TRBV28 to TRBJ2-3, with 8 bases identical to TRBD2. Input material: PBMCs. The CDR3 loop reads CASSLNSGVNTDTQYF. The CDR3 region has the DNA TGTGCCAGCAGTCTGAATAGCGGGGTCAACACAGATACGCAGTATTTT.